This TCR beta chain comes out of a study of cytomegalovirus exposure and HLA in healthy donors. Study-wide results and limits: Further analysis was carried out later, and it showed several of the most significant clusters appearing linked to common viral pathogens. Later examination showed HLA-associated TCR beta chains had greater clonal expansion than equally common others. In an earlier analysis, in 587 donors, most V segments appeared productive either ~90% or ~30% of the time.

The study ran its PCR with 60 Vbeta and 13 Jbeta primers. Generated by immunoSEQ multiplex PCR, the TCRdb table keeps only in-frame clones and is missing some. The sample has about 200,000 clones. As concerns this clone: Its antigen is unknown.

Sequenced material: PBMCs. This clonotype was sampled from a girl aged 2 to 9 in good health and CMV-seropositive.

The CDR3, as DNA: TGCGCCAGCAGCTTATCCGGACTAGCGGGCACAGATACGCAGTATTTT. As protein: CASSLSGLAGTDTQYF. The chain employs TRBV5-1 and TRBJ2-3; the match to TRBD2 covers 10 bases. The CDR3 spans 16 residues. Germline trimming cut 2 bases from V and 1 base from J; bases unmatched to any gene: 4. Per the germline V gene, CDR1 is SGHRS and CDR2 is YFSETQ.